Described below is a single T cell receptor (beta chain) sequence and its context. The antigen is unknown. These data come from a study of cytomegalovirus exposure and HLA in healthy donors. Whole-study results and caveats: As a later analysis revealed, most CMV-associated TCR beta chains appeared HLA-restricted. In a later analysis, at a false discovery rate of 0.05, about 17,000 TCR beta sequences matched HLA alleles. The listing of about 150 TCR beta chains classed them as cytomegalovirus-associated. Reportedly, cytomegalovirus status was diagnosed with high sensitivity and specificity.

Vbeta (60) and Jbeta (13) primers were used in the PCR. Generated by immunoSEQ multiplex PCR, the TCRdb table keeps only in-frame clones and is missing some. The sample lists some 110,000 clones, more than 75% occurring once. The receptor was isolated from a woman aged 40 to 55 in good health and CMV-seronegative. Sample: PBMCs.

CDR3 amino acids: CASSIREAGGPSENIQYF. The CDR3 DNA is TGTGCCAGTAGTATAAGGGAAGCGGGAGGGCCTTCGGAAAACATTCAGTACTTC. The chain carries TRBV19 and TRBJ2-4; 10 positions agree with TRBD2. The CDR3 length is 18 residues. The germline CDR1 and CDR2 sequences are LNHDA and SQIVND (reference sequence). The V segment lost 2 bases and the J segment 5 bases; nucleotides outside the gene matches: 12. Full variable domain (missing parts from reference TRBV19 and TRBJ2-4): DGGITQSPKYLFRKEGQNVTLSCEQNLNHDAMYWYRQDPGQGLRLIYYSQIVNDFQKGDIAEGYSVSREKKESFPLTVTSAQKNPTAFYLCASSIREAGGPSENIQYFGAGTRLSVL.